This T cell receptor beta chain was found in a study of blood T cells in healthy people across ages. A sample-barcoded 5' primer and a J-beta primer mix were used in a second PCR of about 7 to 12 cycles. TCRdb processed the 5' RACE reads anew with MiXCR; each CDR3 protein has one entry. The table includes about 1.4 million distinct CDR3 sequences, 55% to 75% detected once. Trimming shortened V by 3 bases and J by 0 bases, and 12 bases separated the two germline ends. CDR1 is DFQATT, CDR2 SNEGSKA, per germline (reference sequence). This CDR3 region has 14 residues. Healthy Caucasian individuals from Russia aged about 6 to 90 were enrolled as donors.

V gene TRBV20-1 combines with J gene TRBJ2-7; no clear D. The TCR was taken from a man between 18 and 35 years old in good health. Input material: blood. CDR3 DNA sequence: TGCAGTGCTAGTTCTCCTATGAGCTCCTACGAGCAGTACTTC. Its translation is CSASSPMSSYEQYF.